The 15 T cell receptor beta chains below all came from one sample that was sequenced in a study of shared clonotypes between healthy human individuals. The data were produced by immunoSEQ multiplex PCR, yet TCRdb's version contains in-frame clones alone and is incomplete. The sample has 900,000 to 1,200,000 clones, approximately 80% seen once. The specimen sequenced was memory CD4+ T cells from PBMCs. The subset was: CD45RA-negative fraction. These receptors originate from a man in his late teens or twenties in good health. Some clones in this sample may be carry-over from other donors' samples.

The chain couples TRBV6-6 to TRBJ1-3, with D uncertain. Germline CDR1 and CDR2: MNHNY and SVGAGI (reference sequence). This CDR3 is 13 amino acids long. V lost 6 bases to trimming and J lost 3 bases, with 9 bases between them. The CDR3 loop reads CASSSPSGNTIYF. The CDR3 DNA reads as TGTGCCAGCAGCTCCCCCAGTGGAAACACCATATATTTT.

This clone was seen only once. The chain carries TRBV29-1 and TRBJ2-4, with TRBD2 matching over 10 bases. The germline V gene encodes CDR1 SQVTM and CDR2 ANQGSEA. The trim removed 5 bases at V and 4 bases at J, leaving 2 bases unmatched. This CDR3 spans 13 amino acids. The CDR3 here is CSVRTSGKNIQYF. CDR3 nucleotides: TGCAGCGTTAGGACTAGCGGTAAAAACATTCAGTACTTC.

In regard to this clone: The same CDR3 also results from other DNA sequences found in this sample. The chain has TRBV5-1 and TRBJ1-1; no clear D. V was cut by 1 base and J by 1 base, with 8 bases left in between. This CDR3 spans 14 amino acids. Germline loops: CDR1 SGHRS, CDR2 YFSETQ. In DNA, the CDR3 is TGCGCCAGCAGCTTGCTACAAGGGAACACTGAAGCTTTCTTT. Protein: CASSLLQGNTEAFF.

V gene TRBV18 combines with J gene TRBJ2-1; D gene ambiguous. In germline, CDR1 is KGHSH, CDR2 LQKENI. The CDR3 totals 12 residues. V shed 3 bases and J shed 10 bases, with 10 bases lying between them. CDR3 loop: CASSPRGEEQFF. DNA for the CDR3: TGTGCCAGCTCACCCCGTGGTGAGGAGCAGTTCTTC.

CDR3 loop: CAISESNGNEQFF. CDR3 nucleotide sequence: TGTGCCATCAGTGAGTCGAATGGAAATGAGCAGTTCTTC. The chain links TRBV10-3 to TRBJ2-1; no clear D. This CDR3 is 13 amino acids long. V was pared by 0 bases and J by 7 bases, with 7 bases between. Germline V CDR1 and CDR2: ENHRY, SYGVKD.

V gene TRBV7-2 combines with J gene TRBJ2-7, with D tentatively TRBD2 (7 bases). Deletions cut 8 bases from V and 0 bases from J, with 11 bases between. Looked up from germline, CDR1 is SGHTA and CDR2 is FQGNSA. The CDR3 spans 13 residues. CDR3 amino acids: CASAGAPSYEQYF. CDR3 nucleotides: TGTGCCAGCGCGGGGGCACCCTCCTACGAGCAGTACTTC.

In this sample, this clone turned up many times. V is TRBV7-2 and J is TRBJ1-1; D gene ambiguous. The germline V gene encodes CDR1 SGHTA and CDR2 FQGNSA. V was clipped by 0 bases and J by 6 bases, with 8 bases between them. CDR3 size: 13 residues. The CDR3 loop is CASSLAYRSEAFF. DNA for the CDR3: TGTGCCAGCAGCTTAGCGTACCGGTCTGAAGCTTTCTTT.

This clone was observed a handful of times. The chain combines TRBV9 with TRBJ2-3, with TRBD2 matching 14 bases. Trimming at V came to 0 bases and at J to 1 base, leaving 10 bases not matched to a gene. From germline, CDR1 is SGDLS and CDR2 YYNGEE. The CDR3 totals 20 residues. CDR3 protein: CASSVEGPPGLAGGTDTQYF. CDR3 coding DNA: TGTGCCAGCAGCGTAGAAGGGCCACCGGGACTAGCGGGGGGCACAGATACGCAGTATTTT.

This clone was seen a handful of times. The J gene is TRBJ1-1, the V gene TRBV5-1; D remains ambiguous. Trimming took off 6 bases at V and 1 base at J, with 10 bases between the two ends. Germline CDR1 and CDR2: SGHRS and YFSETQ. This CDR3 is built from 13 residues. As DNA, the CDR3 is TGCGCCAGCAAATCAGGTCCGAACACTGAAGCTTTCTTT. It translates to CASKSGPNTEAFF.

The chain employs TRBV30 and TRBJ2-5; 10 nucleotides align to TRBD1. V was clipped by 2 bases and J by 9 bases; unmatched bases: 6. CDR1 and CDR2 (germline): GTSNPN, SVGIG (reference sequence). The CDR3 contains 13 residues. CDR3 region: CAWSRTGGKAQYF. In DNA form, the CDR3 reads TGTGCCTGGAGTAGGACAGGGGGGAAGGCCCAGTACTTC.

This clone has a single count. The CDR3 region has the DNA TGCGCCAGCAGCTTGAACGGATTTAATGAAAAACTGTTTTTT. Protein: CASSLNGFNEKLFF. The chain recombines TRBV5-1 with TRBJ1-4; D is ambiguous. Germline V lookup: CDR1 SGHRS, CDR2 YFSETQ. CDR3 length equals 14 residues. V was pared by 1 base and J by 4 bases, with 8 bases between.

In the case of this clone: Other DNA sequences in the same sample also yield this CDR3. The rearrangement uses TRBV5-1 and TRBJ2-1; 12 nucleotides align to TRBD2. This CDR3 comprises 15 residues. CDR1 and CDR2 (germline): SGHRS, YFSETQ. The V gene end was trimmed by 3 bases and the J gene end by 4 bases; junction bases not matched to a gene: 2. The CDR3 is CASSSLAGGYNEQFF. For the CDR3, the DNA is TGCGCCAGCAGCTCGCTAGCGGGAGGGTACAATGAGCAGTTCTTC.

On this clone itself: Different DNA sequences within this sample yield the same CDR3. The rearrangement joins TRBV18 to TRBJ2-2; D is undetermined. CDR3 length equals 14 residues. Germline loops: CDR1 KGHSH, CDR2 LQKENI. Trimming left V 3 bases short and J 1 base short, with 6 bases between. This CDR3 reads CASSPRQNTGELFF. CDR3 sequence (DNA): TGTGCCAGCTCACCCAGACAGAACACCGGGGAGCTGTTTTTT. Full variable domain (remainder filled in from reference TRBV18 and TRBJ2-2): NAGVMQNPRHLVRRRGQEARLRCSPMKGHSHVYWYRQLPEEGLKFMVYLQKENIIDESGMPKERFSAEFPKEGPSILRIQQVVRGDSAAYFCASSPRQNTGELFFGEGSRLTVL.

Comments on this clone: This likely came from a read error, as a far larger clone is one base away. V and J are TRBV7-6 and TRBJ1-1, with D perhaps TRBD1 (5 bases). Germline loops: CDR1 SGHVS, CDR2 FNYEAQ. CDR3 length: 13 residues. Trimming pared 6 bases from V and 1 base from J, leaving 9 bases between. The CDR3 nucleotides are TGTGCCAGCAGTTCTACAGGGAACACTGAAGCTTTCTTT. It specifies CASSSTGNTEAFF.

The chain's CDR3 is CASSNSNYGYTF. CDR3 nucleotide sequence: TGTGCCAGCAGCAATTCGAACTATGGCTACACCTTC. The chain employs TRBV11-2 and TRBJ1-2, with D hard to call. The germline V gene has CDR1 SGHAT and CDR2 FQNNGV. The CDR3 is 12 residues long. V lost 5 bases, J lost 2 bases, and 6 bases lay in between.